The rows below give T cell receptor beta chains drawn from one sample of a study of control samples from healthy donors and cancer patients. Profiling relied on immunoSEQ multiplex PCR, and the TCRdb table lists in-frame clones only, not all of them. The sample holds approximately 100,000 clones; 85% to 90% are singletons and the top ten take 13% to 15%. Sequencing input: blood. All receptors come from a man aged 30 to 45 in good health. CDR3s include the opening cysteine and the closing phenylalanine or tryptophan. The D gene is left open where the match is weak. A clone size is listed for some rows: how often the clone was seen (once, few, many), or a class if it is expanded.

D gene,clone size,J gene,V gene,CDR3 DNA,CDR3 protein
TRBD1,.,TRBJ1-1,TRBV11-3,TGTGCCAGCAGCTTAGAGGGACAGGGGAACACTGAAGCTTTCTTT,CASSLEGQGNTEAFF
.,.,TRBJ2-7,TRBV28,TGTGCCAGCGGTGAACAGGCCCGAGCCTACGAGCAGTACTTC,CASGEQARAYEQYF
.,.,TRBJ1-1,TRBV7-9,TGTGCCAGCAGCGTGATCCAGGGGGAAGCTTTCTTT,CASSVIQGEAFF
TRBD2,.,TRBJ2-3,TRBV29-1,TGCAGCGTCCGAAGACTAGCGGGAGACTCAGATACGCAGTATTTT,CSVRRLAGDSDTQYF
TRBD1,few,TRBJ2-7,TRBV28,TGTGCCAGCAGTTTATTGGGACAGGGGAGCCACGAGCAGTACTTC,CASSLLGQGSHEQYF
TRBD2,.,TRBJ2-5,TRBV6-2/TRBV6-3,TGTGCCAGCAGTCGCATGGGACTAGCGGGAGAAGAGACCCAGTACTTC,CASSRMGLAGEETQYF
.,.,TRBJ1-6,TRBV29-1,TGCAGCGTTGGGGACACAAATTCACCCCTCCACTTT,CSVGDTNSPLHF
.,.,TRBJ2-3,TRBV7-8,TGTGCCAGCAGCTTAGCTGGCGGCCTTGGTTATACGCAGTATTTT,CASSLAGGLGYTQYF
TRBD1,.,TRBJ2-4,TRBV18,TGTGCCAGCTCACCACAGAACAGGGGGAACAAAAACATTCAGTACTTC,CASSPQNRGNKNIQYF
.,.,TRBJ2-7,TRBV24-1,TGTGCCACCAGTGATTCTACGGGCTCCAATTACGAGCAGTACTTC,CATSDSTGSNYEQYF
TRBD2,.,TRBJ2-1,TRBV18,TGTGCCAGCTCACCACGGACTAGCGGGAGTCAGGAGCAGTTCTTC,CASSPRTSGSQEQFF
TRBD2,few,TRBJ2-7,TRBV6-6,TGTGCCAGCAGTTACTTTAGCGGGAGGGGAGCCTACGAGCAGTACTTC,CASSYFSGRGAYEQYF
.,once,TRBJ2-6,TRBV4-2,TGTGCCAGCAGCCAGAGGGGGGGCCGGGACTACCCGATCTCTGGGGCCAACGTCCTGACTTTC,CASSQRGGRDYPISGANVLTF
.,.,TRBJ1-5,TRBV7-2,TGTGCCAGCAGAGCGGGGGGCAATCAGCCCCAGCATTTT,CASRAGGNQPQHF
.,.,TRBJ1-1,TRBV27,TGTGCCAACTCTAAGGTAGGGGCAGCTTTCTTT,CANSKVGAAFF
.,.,TRBJ2-7,TRBV5-5,TGTGCCAGCAGCTTGGCCCCTGGGGGGAGGCCCTCCTACGAGCAGTACTTC,CASSLAPGGRPSYEQYF
.,.,TRBJ2-2,TRBV15,TGTGCCACCAGCAGAGAAGCGCCGGGGGCGGGCGGCGGGGAGCTGTTTTTT,CATSREAPGAGGGELFF
.,.,TRBJ1-6,TRBV9,TGTGCCAGCAACCGGTTGAACTCCCCCCTCCACTTT,CASNRLNSPLHF
TRBD1,.,TRBJ1-6,TRBV9,TGTGCCAGCAGCGTAGCCCCGACAGGGGACCATTCACCCCTCCACTTT,CASSVAPTGDHSPLHF
TRBD1,once,TRBJ1-6,TRBV7-6,TGTGCCAGCAGCTTAACTGCGGCCGGGACAGGACCTACACCCCTCCACTTT,CASSLTAAGTGPTPLHF
.,few,TRBJ1-1,TRBV5-1,TGCGCCAGCAGCCCAACAGGGTTGGACACTGAAGCTTTCTTT,CASSPTGLDTEAFF
TRBD2,.,TRBJ2-5,TRBV7-2,TGTGCCAGCAGCTTCTGGGGGGAGGGCCCCGGGGAGACCCAGTACTTC,CASSFWGEGPGETQYF
.,.,TRBJ1-1,TRBV30,TGTGCCTGGAGCCCGAGGGAGAACGAAGCTTTCTTT,CAWSPRENEAFF
.,few,TRBJ1-1,TRBV15,TGTGCCACCAGCAGGCGGAAGAACACTGAAGCTTTCTTT,CATSRRKNTEAFF
.,few,TRBJ2-7,TRBV6-6,TGTGCCAGCAGCATAGGACTGGCCTACGAGCAGTACTTC,CASSIGLAYEQYF
TRBD1,few,TRBJ1-5,TRBV5-1,TGCGCCAGCAGCTTGACAGGGGCGGGTCAGCCCCAGCATTTT,CASSLTGAGQPQHF
.,.,TRBJ2-3,TRBV2,TGTGCCAGCAGTGACACAGATACGCAGTATTTT,CASSDTDTQYF
.,.,TRBJ2-5,TRBV13,TGTGCCAGCAGCTTCCACTCCGGGACGGGCCAACAAGAGACCCAGTACTTC,CASSFHSGTGQQETQYF
.,.,TRBJ1-1,TRBV19,TGTGCCAGTAAGTTCCGGGGGAACACTGAAGCTTTCTTT,CASKFRGNTEAFF
.,.,TRBJ1-2,TRBV5-5,TGCGCCAGCAGCGGGGGGGCAGGCAACTATGGCTACACCTTC,CASSGGAGNYGYTF
.,.,TRBJ2-2,TRBV19,TGTGCCAGTAACTCTCAACCCCGGGCAGCCACCGGGGAGCTGTTTTTT,CASNSQPRAATGELFF
TRBD1,.,TRBJ2-2,TRBV14,TGTGCCAGCAGCAGACCGGGACAGGGAGAGTTGGCCGGGGAGCTGTTTTTT,CASSRPGQGELAGELFF
TRBD2,.,TRBJ2-7,TRBV4-3,TGCGCCAGCAGCCAAGATTGGGGACTAGGTTACGAGCAGTACTTC,CASSQDWGLGYEQYF
TRBD1,few,TRBJ1-1,TRBV6-5,TGTGCCAGCAGTTACGGGACAGAGTTGAACACTGAAGCTTTCTTT,CASSYGTELNTEAFF
TRBD1,many,TRBJ1-5,TRBV28,TGTGCCAGCAGTTCCCGGACAGGGACTGGAGGCAATCAGCCCCAGCATTTT,CASSSRTGTGGNQPQHF
TRBD1,.,TRBJ1-5,TRBV19,TGTGCCAGTAGTAACGACAGGGGGCGACTGGGTCAGCCCCAGCATTTT,CASSNDRGRLGQPQHF
TRBD2,.,TRBJ2-1,TRBV4-3,TGCGCCAGCAGCCAAGTAGGTAGCGGGACGTCCTACAATGAGCAGTTCTTC,CASSQVGSGTSYNEQFF
TRBD1,.,TRBJ2-7,TRBV6-5,TGTGCCAGCAGGGGCCCGGGACAGGGGACCTACGAGCAGTACTTC,CASRGPGQGTYEQYF
.,.,TRBJ2-1,TRBV9,TGTGCCAGCAGCGTAGGATATAGGGGCTCCTACAATGAGCAGTTCTTC,CASSVGYRGSYNEQFF
TRBD1,.,TRBJ1-2,TRBV28,TGTGCCAGCAGTACCGGGACAGACTATGGCTACACCTTC,CASSTGTDYGYTF